This is a list of T cell receptor beta chains from one sample in a study of blood T cell repertoires in COVID-19. Here immunoSEQ multiplex PCR was the method, and the copy in TCRdb shows in-frame clones only, minus some. The data contain some 170,000 clones, around four fifths of them singletons. Sequencing was done on a sample of peripheral blood. The receptors were sampled from a woman in her forties with COVID-19, enrolled during active disease. The CDR3 runs from the conserved cysteine through the conserved F or W. The D gene is left open where the match is weak. Not every row has a clone size; where given, it reads once, few, many or a size class.

clone_size	v_call	j_call	d_call	cdr3_nt	cdr3_aa
once	TRBV27	TRBJ2-1	TRBD1	TGTGCCAGCAGTGTCCCGAGGACAGGGGGCGGCGAGCAGTTCTTC	CASSVPRTGGGEQFF
.	TRBV9	TRBJ2-2	TRBD2	TGTGCCAGCAGCGTAGGGGGTAGCGGGCATTATAACACCGGGGAGCTGTTTTTT	CASSVGGSGHYNTGELFF
.	TRBV27	TRBJ2-7	TRBD2	TGTGCCAGCAGCCCTACTAGCGGGACTCTTCCCTACGAGCAGTACTTC	CASSPTSGTLPYEQYF
.	TRBV11-2	TRBJ1-5	.	TGTGCCAGCAGCCCAGGGGACGGAAATCAGCCCCAGCATTTT	CASSPGDGNQPQHF
.	TRBV3-1/TRBV3-2	TRBJ1-5	TRBD1	TGTGCCAGCAGAGGGACAGGCAGCAATCAGCCCCAGCATTTT	CASRGTGSNQPQHF
.	TRBV24-1	TRBJ2-3	TRBD2	TGTGCCACCTCCCCTTCCAGCGGGAGAACAGATACGCAGTATTTT	CATSPSSGRTDTQYF
.	TRBV28	TRBJ1-1	.	TGTGCCAGCAGTCGACGACAGACCGGCACTGAAGCTTTCTTT	CASSRRQTGTEAFF
.	TRBV5-1	TRBJ1-5	.	TGCGCCAGCAGCTCAGGGGTGGGGCTGGAGCCCCAGCATTTT	CASSSGVGLEPQHF
.	TRBV5-1	TRBJ2-1	.	TGCGCCAGCAGCTTGACTTTTAGCCACAATGAGCAGTTCTTC	CASSLTFSHNEQFF
.	TRBV6-4	TRBJ2-1	.	TGTGCCAGCAGGTCGGTGGGGGGCAATGAGCAGTTCTTC	CASRSVGGNEQFF
once	TRBV7-7	TRBJ2-2	TRBD2	TGTGCTAGCAGCCAAGGGACTAGCGGAACCGGGGAGCTGTTTTTT	CASSQGTSGTGELFF
.	TRBV7-2	TRBJ2-7	.	TGTGCCAGCAGGCTTAATAGCTACGAGCAGTACTTC	CASRLNSYEQYF
.	TRBV9	TRBJ2-7	TRBD1	TGTGCCAGCAGCCCCGGGACAGGGAACTACGAGCAGTACTTC	CASSPGTGNYEQYF
.	TRBV5-6	TRBJ2-3	TRBD1	TGTGCCAGCAGCTTATTTCGCGACAGGGCCACAGATACGCAGTATTTT	CASSLFRDRATDTQYF
few	TRBV7-2	TRBJ1-2	.	TGTGCCAGCAGCCCGGGAGGGCCGGTCCATGGCTACACCTTC	CASSPGGPVHGYTF